Listed here is a single TCR beta chain. Its antigen is still unknown. The sample originates from a study of cytomegalovirus exposure and HLA in healthy donors. The V gene's germline CDR1 is SEHNR and CDR2 FQNEAQ (reference sequence). This CDR3 is built from 15 residues. The V gene lost 2 bases and the J gene lost 7 bases, with 15 bases spanning the gap. Findings and limits, study-wide: Prediction of most subjects' HLA-A and HLA-B alleles by TCR beta sequences was reportedly accurate. In a later analysis, CMV-associated beta chains were mostly HLA-associated, it appeared.

The study ran its PCR with 60 Vbeta and 13 Jbeta primers. Data came from immunoSEQ multiplex PCR; TCRdb stores just in-frame clones and leaves some out. The sample has approximately 180,000 clones, 70% to 75% seen once; the top ten hold 2.9%. The genes are TRBV7-9 and TRBJ2-1; D possibly corresponds to TRBD1 (6 bases). The TCR was taken from a male donor in good health and CMV-seronegative. Sequencing used PBMCs. The CDR3 is CASSLSQGNRNEQFF. The CDR3 nucleotides are TGTGCCAGCAGCTTATCACAGGGCAATAGAAATGAGCAGTTCTTC.